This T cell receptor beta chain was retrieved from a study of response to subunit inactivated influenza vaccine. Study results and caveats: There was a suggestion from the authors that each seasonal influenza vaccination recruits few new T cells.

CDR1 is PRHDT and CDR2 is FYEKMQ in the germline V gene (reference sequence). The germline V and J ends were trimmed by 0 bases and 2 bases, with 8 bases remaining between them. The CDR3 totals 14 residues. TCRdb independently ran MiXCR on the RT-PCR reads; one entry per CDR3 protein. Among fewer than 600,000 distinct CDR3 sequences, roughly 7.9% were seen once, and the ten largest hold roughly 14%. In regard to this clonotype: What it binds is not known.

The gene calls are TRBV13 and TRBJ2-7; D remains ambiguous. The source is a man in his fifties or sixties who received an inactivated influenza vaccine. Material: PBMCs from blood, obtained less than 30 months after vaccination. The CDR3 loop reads CASSLGISPYEQYF. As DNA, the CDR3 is TGTGCCAGCAGCTTAGGGATTTCTCCCTACGAGCAGTACTTC.